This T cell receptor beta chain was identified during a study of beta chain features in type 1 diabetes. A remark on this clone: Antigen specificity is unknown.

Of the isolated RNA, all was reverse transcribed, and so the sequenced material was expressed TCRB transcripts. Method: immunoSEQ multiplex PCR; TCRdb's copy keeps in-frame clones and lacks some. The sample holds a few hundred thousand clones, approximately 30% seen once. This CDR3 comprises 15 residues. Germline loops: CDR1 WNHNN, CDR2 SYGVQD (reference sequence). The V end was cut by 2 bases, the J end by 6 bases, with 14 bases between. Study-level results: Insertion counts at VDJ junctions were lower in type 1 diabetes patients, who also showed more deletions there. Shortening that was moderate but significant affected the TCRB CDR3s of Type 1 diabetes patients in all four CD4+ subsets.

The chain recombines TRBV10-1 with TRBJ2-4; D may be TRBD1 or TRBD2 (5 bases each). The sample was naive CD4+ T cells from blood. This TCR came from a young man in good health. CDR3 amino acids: CASSEKTGTVNIQYF. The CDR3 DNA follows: TGCGCCAGCAGTGAGAAAACCGGGACGGTAAACATTCAGTACTTC.